This TCR beta chain was recorded in a study of vaccination effects on CD4 cells after COVID-19. Looking at the study overall: After vaccination, samples were taken early and late from a few convalescent patients.

Relative to its sample, this clone is medium-sized. Antigen: not known. The V gene end was trimmed by 5 bases and the J gene end by 2 bases; junction bases not matched to a gene: 12. CDR1 is SGHVS and CDR2 is FNYEAQ in the germline V gene. The CDR3 is made up of 16 amino acids. The assay was immunoSEQ multiplex PCR, and TCRdb's table has in-frame clones only and misses some. The sample consists of 14,000 or so clones, around 80% of them appearing once. Sequencing in the ViraFEST assay came after antigen-specific CD4+ T cells had been expanded with viral peptide pools, which were used to stimulate PBMC. Scientists isolated CD4+ T cells after a roughly 10-day culture period ended. This person's SARS-CoV-2 infection, confirmed by PCR, occurred between March and December 2020. The vaccine given was either BNT162b2 or mRNA-1273, in two doses. On both days 3 and 7, half of the culture medium was replaced with IL-2 medium.

The material was CD4+ T cells from PBMCs cultured with SARS-CoV-2 spike peptides, obtained after COVID-19 vaccination. The receptor was derived from a human donor who had a prior SARS-CoV-2 infection. The chain is built from TRBV7-6 and TRBJ2-7; 7 bases fit TRBD1. The CDR3, as DNA: TGTGCCAGCAGCCCAACGACAGGGCGCACCACCTACGAGCAGTACTTC. This codes for CASSPTTGRTTYEQYF.